This T cell receptor beta chain comes out of a study of CXCR3-negative and CXCR3-positive naive CD8 T cells. The wider study: Libraries each contributed about 1.5 +/- 0.3 million TRB reads, for approximately 130 million in total.

Sorts performed in triplicate captured roughly 320,000 cells each from every CD8+ T cell subset. Overall study findings and caveats: Unlike memory cells, which differed, naive CXCR3-negative and CXCR3-positive cells had similar TRBV-TRBJ usage. Expression of CXCR3 was partially reduced after cryopreservation, and fresh PBMCs were used in most assays.

In regard to this clonotype: Antigen: not known.

The TRB libraries of cDNA were built by UMI-labeled 5' RACE. No DNA is given; TCRdb re-called the 5' RACE reads and lists each CDR3 protein once. The specimen's table records about 130,000 distinct CDR3 sequences. CDR1 KGHDR and CDR2 SFDVKD come from the germline V gene. The CDR3 loop spans 12 amino acids. The receptor was derived from a human donor in good health. Some clones in this sample may be carry-over from other donors' samples. The genes are TRBV24-1 and TRBJ2-3. The sample consisted of naive CXCR3- CD8+ T cells from blood. Subset denoted: CD45RO-CCR7+CD27+CD95- naive CD8+ T cells lacking CXCR3 (TNR3-). This CDR3 reads CATSEGTDTQYF.